The rows below give T cell receptor beta chains drawn from one sample of a study of identical twins. TCRdb analysed the 5' RACE reads with MiXCR anew, one entry per CDR3 protein. The sample holds hundreds of thousands of distinct CDR3 sequences, roughly 7% seen once. A further study also used this sample, focusing on yellow fever vaccine responses in identical twins.

Material: memory (CD45RO+) T cells sorted from blood. The receptors shown here come from a woman aged 18-29 years in good health. Each CDR3 is given with its conserved first and last residue. A D gene is named only where the DNA matches it firmly. For some rows the clone size is stated as once, few or many, or as a class when expanded; others skip it.

clone size: NA
J gene: TRBJ2-7
D gene: TRBD2
V gene: TRBV2
CDR3 DNA: TGTGCCAGCAGGGGACTAGCGGGAGGCTCCTACGAGCAGTACTTC
CDR3 protein: CASRGLAGGSYEQYF

clone size: many
J gene: TRBJ2-1
D gene: NA
V gene: TRBV27
CDR3 DNA: TGTGCCAGCAGTTTAGGGGCCGCAGGAGAGAGCTCCTACAATGAGCAGTTCTTC
CDR3 protein: CASSLGAAGESSYNEQFF

clone size: few
J gene: TRBJ1-5
D gene: TRBD1
V gene: TRBV2
CDR3 DNA: TGTGCCAGCAGTCCGGACAGGGGGCTCCATCAGCCCCAGCATTTT
CDR3 protein: CASSPDRGLHQPQHF

clone size: NA
J gene: TRBJ2-5
D gene: TRBD2
V gene: TRBV19
CDR3 DNA: TGTGCCAGTAGTTCCCCGGGGAGGGAAGGAAAGACCCAGTACTTC
CDR3 protein: CASSSPGREGKTQYF

clone size: many
J gene: TRBJ2-7
D gene: NA
V gene: TRBV29-1
CDR3 DNA: TGCAGCGTTGTTCCCACAGGTCGGTACGAGCAGTACTTC
CDR3 protein: CSVVPTGRYEQYF

clone size: few
J gene: TRBJ2-2
D gene: NA
V gene: TRBV6-1
CDR3 DNA: TGTGCCAGCAGTGAAGGGTGGTCCGGGGAGCTGTTTTTT
CDR3 protein: CASSEGWSGELFF

clone size: NA
J gene: TRBJ2-5
D gene: TRBD2
V gene: TRBV19
CDR3 DNA: TGTGCCAGTAGTATTGGGGCGGGAGGGCCAGAGACCCAGTACTTC
CDR3 protein: CASSIGAGGPETQYF

clone size: NA
J gene: TRBJ2-2
D gene: TRBD2
V gene: TRBV6-5
CDR3 DNA: TGTGCCAGCAGTTACTCTTCAGGACTAGGTTCGAGCGGGGAGCTGTTTTTT
CDR3 protein: CASSYSSGLGSSGELFF

clone size: few
J gene: TRBJ2-1
D gene: TRBD2
V gene: TRBV10-3
CDR3 DNA: TGTGCCATCACCAGGACTAGCGAGAATGAGCAGTTCTTC
CDR3 protein: CAITRTSENEQFF

clone size: few
J gene: TRBJ2-3
D gene: NA
V gene: TRBV20-1
CDR3 DNA: TGCAGTGCTAGAGGGCCGGGGGATACGCAGTATTTT
CDR3 protein: CSARGPGDTQYF

clone size: many
J gene: TRBJ2-1
D gene: TRBD1
V gene: TRBV19
CDR3 DNA: TGTGCCAGTAGAGCCGGGGACAGGGATGGCAATGAGCAGTTCTTC
CDR3 protein: CASRAGDRDGNEQFF

clone size: few
J gene: TRBJ1-5
D gene: TRBD1
V gene: TRBV2
CDR3 DNA: TGTGCCGGCGGGACAGGGGATAGGCAGCCCCAGCATTTT
CDR3 protein: CAGGTGDRQPQHF

clone size: few
J gene: TRBJ2-2
D gene: NA
V gene: TRBV4-1
CDR3 DNA: TGCGCCAGCAGCCAAGCGGGCCTCGGGGAGCTGTTTTTT
CDR3 protein: CASSQAGLGELFF

clone size: NA
J gene: TRBJ1-1
D gene: NA
V gene: TRBV20-1
CDR3 DNA: TGCAGTGCTAGTTTCATGTCTGAAGCTTTCTTT
CDR3 protein: CSASFMSEAFF

clone size: many
J gene: TRBJ2-1
D gene: TRBD2
V gene: TRBV20-1
CDR3 DNA: TGCAGTGCTCTTAGCGGGGGGAGCTCCTACAATGAGCAGTTCTTC
CDR3 protein: CSALSGGSSYNEQFF

clone size: NA
J gene: TRBJ1-2
D gene: NA
V gene: TRBV11-3
CDR3 DNA: TGTGCCAGCAGTCCTACGGACACCAACTATGGCTACACCTTC
CDR3 protein: CASSPTDTNYGYTF

clone size: NA
J gene: TRBJ2-2
D gene: TRBD2
V gene: TRBV6-2/TRBV6-3
CDR3 DNA: TGTGCCAGCAGTTCCCCTGCGGGCGGACTAGCGGGGTACACCGGGGAGCTGTTTTTT
CDR3 protein: CASSSPAGGLAGYTGELFF

clone size: many
J gene: TRBJ2-2
D gene: NA
V gene: TRBV5-1
CDR3 DNA: TGCGCCAGCAGCCCAGGGACAAAAGCGAACACCGGGGAGCTGTTTTTT
CDR3 protein: CASSPGTKANTGELFF

clone size: few
J gene: TRBJ2-2
D gene: NA
V gene: TRBV20-1
CDR3 DNA: TGCAGTGCTAGGGGCAGCGGGCAAGTCGGGGAGCTGTTTTTT
CDR3 protein: CSARGSGQVGELFF

clone size: few
J gene: TRBJ2-7
D gene: NA
V gene: TRBV5-6
CDR3 DNA: TGTGCCAGCAGCTTGGATCGCTCCTCCTACGAGCAGTACTTC
CDR3 protein: CASSLDRSSYEQYF

clone size: many
J gene: TRBJ1-2
D gene: NA
V gene: TRBV24-1
CDR3 DNA: TGTGCCACCAGTGGGAGGGGACCGCCTAACTATGGCTACACCTTC
CDR3 protein: CATSGRGPPNYGYTF

clone size: many
J gene: TRBJ2-7
D gene: TRBD1
V gene: TRBV24-1
CDR3 DNA: TGTGCCACCAGCAAAAGTCCGGGACAGGGGATTTACGAGCAGTACTTC
CDR3 protein: CATSKSPGQGIYEQYF

clone size: NA
J gene: TRBJ2-5
D gene: NA
V gene: TRBV20-1
CDR3 DNA: TGCAGTTCCTCCCTGGGGGCCCAAGAGACCCAGTACTTC
CDR3 protein: CSSSLGAQETQYF

clone size: many
J gene: TRBJ2-6
D gene: NA
V gene: TRBV14
CDR3 DNA: TGTGCCAGCAGCCCCATACACGGAGGGGGGGCTCTTTTC
CDR3 protein: CASSPIHGGGALF

clone size: many
J gene: TRBJ2-1
D gene: TRBD2
V gene: TRBV20-1
CDR3 DNA: TGCAGCTCACCTAGCGGGGGGGCCCCAAATCCTAACAATGAGCAGTTCTTC
CDR3 protein: CSSPSGGAPNPNNEQFF

clone size: few
J gene: TRBJ2-1
D gene: NA
V gene: TRBV2
CDR3 DNA: TGTGCCAGCAGTGATTTAGCGAGGAATGAGCAGTTCTTC
CDR3 protein: CASSDLARNEQFF

clone size: many
J gene: TRBJ2-1
D gene: NA
V gene: TRBV2
CDR3 DNA: TGTGCCAGCAGCACGTTCAGCAATGAGCAGTTCTTC
CDR3 protein: CASSTFSNEQFF

clone size: NA
J gene: TRBJ1-1
D gene: TRBD1
V gene: TRBV6-4
CDR3 DNA: TGTGCCAGCAGTGAGGAGGGACAGGAGGCTTTCTTT
CDR3 protein: CASSEEGQEAFF

clone size: NA
J gene: TRBJ2-1
D gene: TRBD1
V gene: TRBV20-1
CDR3 DNA: TGCAGGTCCGGGGACAGCGGCAATGAGCAGTTCTTC
CDR3 protein: CRSGDSGNEQFF